The 14 T cell receptor beta chains given below trace back to one sample, sequenced in a study of CXCR3-negative and CXCR3-positive naive CD8 T cells. For these receptors, no antigen is known. Study-level points and caveats: Naive cells positive for CXCR3 carried more hydrophobic TRB CDR3s than CXCR3-negative ones.

5' RACE with UMI labels generated the TRB cDNA libraries. Using the 5' RACE reads, TCRdb records one entry per CDR3 protein without DNA. This sample's table reports roughly 120,000 distinct CDR3 sequences. Material: naive CXCR3+ CD8+ T cells from blood. Subset defined: CD45RO-CCR7+CD27+CD95- naive CD8+ T cells expressing CXCR3 (TNR3+). All receptors come from a human donor in good health. Some clones in this sample may be carry-over from other donors' samples.

This chain uses TRBV7-9 with TRBJ2-2; the D gene TCRdb calls, TRBD1, cannot be checked with no DNA. The length of the CDR3 is 14 residues. Per germline, CDR1 SEHNR and CDR2 FQNEAQ (reference sequence). The CDR3 is CASSFTGATGELFF. Full variable domain (outside the CDR3, taken from reference TRBV7-9 and TRBJ2-2): DTGVSQNPRHKITKRGQNVTFRCDPISEHNRLYWYRQTLGQGPEFLTYFQNEAQLEKSRLLSDRFSAERPKGSFSTLEIQRTEQGDSAMYLCASSFTGATGELFFGEGSRLTVL.

The rearrangement uses TRBV2 and TRBJ1-1; TCRdb names TRBD1, which stays unverified in the absence of DNA. CDR3 size: 14 residues. Germline V lookup: CDR1 SNHLY, CDR2 FYNNEI. The CDR3 protein is CASSETTGWTEAFF. The variable domain in full, completed from reference TRBV2 and TRBJ1-1, reads EPEVTQTPSHQVTQMGQEVILRCVPISNHLYFYWYRQILGQKVEFLVSFYNNEISEKSEIFDDQFSVERPDGSNFTLKIRSTKLEDSAMYFCASSETTGWTEAFFGQGTRLTVV.

V is TRBV6-5 and J is TRBJ2-7; the D gene TCRdb calls, TRBD1, cannot be checked with no DNA. This CDR3 spans 14 amino acids. The germline V gene encodes CDR1 MNHEY and CDR2 SVGAGI. The CDR3 loop is CASSRTPSSYEQYF.

V is TRBV28 and J is TRBJ2-7; TCRdb's assignment of TRBD2 cannot be checked, as there is no DNA. The germline V gene has CDR1 MDHEN and CDR2 SYDVKM. The CDR3 loop spans 17 amino acids. CDR3 residues: CASDSMTSGGALGEQYF.

CDR3 residues: CASSMLRDRVTEAFF. The V call is TRBV19, the J call TRBJ1-1; TCRdb names TRBD1, which stays unverified in the absence of DNA. Germline CDR1 LNHDA, CDR2 SQIVND (reference sequence). The length of the CDR3 is 15 residues.

Here the CDR3 reads CASGPGQGIDGYTF. The chain has TRBV12-3 or TRBV12-4 and TRBJ1-2; the TCRdb call, TRBD1, lacks DNA for checking. The CDR3 has 14 residues.

The chain has TRBV28 and TRBJ2-7. The CDR3 length is 14 residues. CDR1 is MDHEN and CDR2 is SYDVKM in the germline V gene. The CDR3 protein is CASSLIGSTYEQYF.

The chain links TRBV3-2 to TRBJ2-7. TRBV3-2 is a known pseudogene. The CDR3 is made up of 14 amino acids. CDR3 residues: CASSQEHRNYEQYF.

The chain recombines TRBV7-9 with TRBJ1-5. There are 15 residues in the CDR3. Per the germline V gene, CDR1 is SEHNR and CDR2 is FQNEAQ (reference sequence). The CDR3 spells CASSPAGGSNEPQHF.

This chain links TRBV29-1 with TRBJ2-7. The CDR3 is 13 residues long. Germline CDR1 SQVTM, CDR2 ANQGSEA. The CDR3 region is CSVDTGSSYEQYF.

This rearrangement joins TRBV15 to TRBJ2-7; TCRdb's D call of TRBD1 is untestable without DNA. The germline CDR1 and CDR2 sequences are LNHNV and YYDKDF (reference sequence). CDR3 size: 15 residues. The CDR3 sequence is CATSKTEGASYEQYF.

The rearrangement links TRBV7-9 to TRBJ1-1; TCRdb's assignment of TRBD1 cannot be checked, as there is no DNA. CDR3 length: 15 residues. CDR1 is SEHNR and CDR2 is FQNEAQ in the germline V gene (reference sequence). CDR3 in amino acids: CASSFTGGVDTEAFF. The variable domain in full, completed from reference TRBV7-9 and TRBJ1-1, reads DTGVSQNPRHKITKRGQNVTFRCDPISEHNRLYWYRQTLGQGPEFLTYFQNEAQLEKSRLLSDRFSAERPKGSFSTLEIQRTEQGDSAMYLCASSFTGGVDTEAFFGQGTRLTVV.

CDR3 sequence reads: CASSQDPEGVYGYTF. The chain couples TRBV5-1 to TRBJ1-2; checking the TCRdb D call of TRBD1 is not possible without DNA. CDR1 and CDR2 from the germline V gene are SGHRS and YFSETQ. The CDR3 extends over 15 amino acids. Full variable domain (missing parts from reference TRBV5-1 and TRBJ1-2): KAGVTQTPRYLIKTRGQQVTLSCSPISGHRSVSWYQQTPGQGLQFLFEYFSETQRNKGNFPGRFSGRQFSNSRSEMNVSTLELGDSALYLCASSQDPEGVYGYTFGSGTRLTVV.

This sequence joins TRBV14 and TRBJ2-3. Germline-derived CDR1 and CDR2 are SGHDN and FVKESK. CDR3 length: 14 residues. The CDR3 sequence is CASSQIQFEDTQYF. The entire variable domain, with the rest obtained from reference TRBV14 and TRBJ2-3, is as follows: EAGVTQFPSHSVIEKGQTVTLRCDPISGHDNLYWYRRVMGKEIKFLLHFVKESKQDESGMPNNRFLAERTGGTYSTLKVQPAELEDSGVYFCASSQIQFEDTQYFGPGTRLTVL.